This entry lists 25 T cell receptor beta chains sequenced from one sample in a study of T-cell reconstitution after alpha-beta-depleted transplantation in children. The library targeted TCRbeta and was prepared with unique molecular identifiers. TCRdb processed the PCR reads anew with MiXCR; each CDR3 protein has one entry. The data contain roughly 790,000 distinct CDR3 sequences, around 17% of them singletons. The sequencing used PBMCs, mostly from graft donor cells, collected 360 days after TCRalphabeta/CD19-depleted stem cell transplant. Every receptor here comes from a male patient between 5 and 17 years old who had a stem cell transplant for acute lymphoblastic leukemia, so the T cells may come from the graft donor.

This clonotype appeared many times. The chain recombines TRBV25-1 with TRBJ1-5; 7 nucleotides line up with TRBD1. With V trimmed by 4 bases and J by 3 bases, 3 bases remained unmatched. Germline V CDR1 and CDR2: MGHDK, SYGVNS. This CDR3 is 14 amino acids long. The CDR3 DNA reads TGTGCCAGCAGTGTTACAGGGGCCAATCAGCCCCAGCATTTT. This gives the protein CASSVTGANQPQHF.

The chain joins TRBV12-3 or TRBV12-4 to TRBJ1-4, with D unclear. The CDR3 is made up of 14 amino acids. V dropped 7 bases and J dropped 0 bases, with 9 bases sitting between them. The CDR3 loop reads CASTSASTNEKLFF. DNA for the CDR3: TGTGCCAGCACTAGTGCTTCAACTAATGAAAAACTGTTTTTT.

The rearrangement uses TRBV20-1 and TRBJ1-2; D possibly corresponds to TRBD1 (5 bases). CDR3 length equals 18 residues. V was shortened by 7 bases and J by 1 base, with 28 bases between the two germline ends. CDR1 is DFQATT and CDR2 is SNEGSKA in the germline V gene (reference sequence). CDR3: CSVPARDGRNLNNYGYTF. DNA of the CDR3: TGCAGTGTTCCCGCCCGGGACGGACGGAACCTAAATAACTATGGCTACACCTTC.

A few counts support this clonotype. The V gene is TRBV7-2, the J gene TRBJ2-7; D unresolved. Trimming shortened V by 1 base and J by 9 bases, and 10 bases separated the two germline ends. Germline V lookup: CDR1 SGHTA, CDR2 FQGNSA. The CDR3 spans 12 residues. This chain's CDR3 is CASSLGWGWQYF. For the CDR3, the DNA is TGTGCCAGCAGCTTAGGGTGGGGATGGCAGTACTTC. The entire variable domain, with the rest obtained from reference TRBV7-2 and TRBJ2-7, is as follows: GAGVSQSPSNKVTEKGKDVELRCDPISGHTALYWYRQSLGQGLEFLIYFQGNSAPDKSGLPSDRFSAERTGGSVSTLTIQRTQQEDSAVYLCASSLGWGWQYFGPGTRLTVT.

The chain links TRBV20-1 to TRBJ1-1; 8 positions match TRBD1. CDR3 length equals 16 residues. The germline V gene encodes CDR1 DFQATT and CDR2 SNEGSKA (reference sequence). J lost 3 bases, V lost 5 bases, and 14 bases had no gene match. The CDR3 spells CSAYHGQGSRDTEAFF. DNA of the CDR3: TGCAGTGCTTACCACGGACAGGGCAGTAGGGACACTGAAGCTTTCTTT.

This clonotype appeared many times. The chain uses TRBV7-6 and TRBJ2-1, with TRBD2 matching 7 bases. There are 13 residues in the CDR3. The germline V gene encodes CDR1 SGHVS and CDR2 FNYEAQ. J lost 6 bases, V lost 4 bases, and 3 bases had no gene match. CDR3 in amino acids: CASSYRTSNEQFF. Written as DNA, the CDR3 is TGTGCCAGCAGCTATAGGACTAGCAATGAGCAGTTCTTC.

On this clonotype: A read error may be the cause here, since a much bigger clone is one base away. The rearrangement uses TRBV3-1 and TRBJ2-7; 9 nucleotides line up with TRBD2. Germline V lookup: CDR1 LGHDT, CDR2 YNNKEL (reference sequence). This CDR3 has 15 amino acids. The CDR3 DNA reads TGTGCCTGCAGCCAAGTTGGCGGGAGGGCCTACGAGCAGTACTTC. Translating it yields CACSQVGGRAYEQYF.

The chain employs TRBV5-6 and TRBJ2-7, with 7 bases matching TRBD2. CDR1 is SGHDT and CDR2 is YYEEEE in the germline V gene. The CDR3 loop spans 16 amino acids. After removal of 2 bases from V and 0 bases from J, the junction contained 8 bases not matched to a gene. The CDR3 region has the DNA TGTGCCAGCAGCTTATATCCTAGCGGACACTCCTACGAGCAGTACTTC. Translating gives CASSLYPSGHSYEQYF.

The chain uses TRBV12-3 or TRBV12-4 and TRBJ1-5, with TRBD1 identical over 7 bases. Trimming took 5 bases from V and 3 from J; bases not matched to a gene: 13. The CDR3 is 17 residues long. Written as DNA, the CDR3 is TGTGCCAGCAGTAACCCGGGACAGTTGAGGAACAATCAGCCCCAGCATTTT. It is translated as CASSNPGQLRNNQPQHF.

This clonotype was picked up many times. The chain recombines TRBV24-1 with TRBJ2-6; 7 bases map to TRBD1. Germline V CDR1 and CDR2: KGHDR, SFDVKD. The CDR3 is 17 residues long. The junction had 5 bases not matched to a gene; V was cut back by 4 bases and J by 0 bases. The DNA of the CDR3 is TGTGCCACCAGTGACCCCACAGGGGTCTCTGGGGCCAACGTCCTGACTTTC. Protein sequence: CATSDPTGVSGANVLTF.

This clonotype was seen a few times. This chain links TRBV24-1 with TRBJ2-2, with 12 bases that match TRBD2. Germline-derived CDR1 and CDR2 are KGHDR and SFDVKD. The V segment lost 2 bases and the J segment 5 bases; nucleotides outside the gene matches: 8. The CDR3 is 18 residues long. DNA for the CDR3: TGTGCCACCAGTGATTCGACTGGACTAGCGGGAAGGACCGGGGAGCTGTTTTTT. Its protein product is CATSDSTGLAGRTGELFF.

This clonotype was detected only a few times. The chain has TRBV2 and TRBJ2-1; 9 bases map to TRBD2. From germline, CDR1 is SNHLY and CDR2 FYNNEI. The CDR3 extends over 13 amino acids. V shed 6 bases, J shed 9 bases, and the junction held 6 bases outside the gene matches. The CDR3 is CASRGGLAVEQFF. In DNA form, the CDR3 reads TGTGCCAGCAGGGGGGGACTAGCAGTTGAGCAGTTCTTC.

This clonotype was counted a few times. This chain links TRBV4-2 with TRBJ2-7; 10 bases are a match to TRBD2. The CDR3 runs to 17 residues. The trim removed 3 bases at V and 2 bases at J, leaving 10 bases unmatched. Germline CDR1 reads LGHNA; CDR2 reads YNFKEQ. The CDR3 loop is CASSHILAGEGPYEQYF. The CDR3 DNA follows: TGTGCCAGCAGCCATATTCTAGCGGGAGAGGGGCCCTACGAGCAGTACTTC.

The rearrangement uses TRBV7-6 and TRBJ2-5; TRBD2 aligns across 12 bases. This CDR3 spans 15 amino acids. V lost 2 bases and J lost 4; bases outside the gene matches: 2. CDR1 SGHVS and CDR2 FNYEAQ come from the germline V gene. The CDR3, as DNA: TGTGCCAGCAGCTTACCGGGACTAGCGGGAGAGACCCAGTACTTC. Translating gives CASSLPGLAGETQYF. Looking up the rest from reference TRBV7-6 and TRBJ2-5 gives the full variable domain: GAGVSQSPRYKVTKRGQDVALRCDPISGHVSLYWYRQALGQGPEFLTYFNYEAQQDKSGLPNDRFSAERPEGSISTLTIQRTEQRDSAMYRCASSLPGLAGETQYFGPGTRLLVL.

This sequence joins TRBV5-1 and TRBJ2-7, with 9 bases aligning to TRBD2. V trimming: 5 bases; J trimming: 6 bases; junction bases outside the gene matches: 6. Germline V gene data show CDR1 as SGHRS and CDR2 as YFSETQ. The CDR3 is 13 amino acids. DNA for the CDR3: TGCGCCAGCAGTGCGGGAGGGCCCTCCGAGCAGTACTTC. Protein product: CASSAGGPSEQYF.

The chain uses TRBV6-5 and TRBJ1-1; perhaps TRBD1 as D (5 bases). Between the trimmed V and J ends, which lost 0 bases and 0 bases, there was a span of 14 bases. This CDR3 region has 17 residues. Germline CDR1 and CDR2: MNHEY and SVGAGI. The chain's CDR3 is CASSYSGRGDMNTEAFF. The CDR3 DNA reads as TGTGCCAGCAGTTACTCTGGAAGGGGAGACATGAACACTGAAGCTTTCTTT.

This clonotype was seen at least ten times. The chain has TRBV5-1 and TRBJ2-7; no reliable D call. There are 15 residues in the CDR3. The V end was cut by 0 bases, the J end by 0 bases, with 10 bases between. Germline CDR1 is SGHRS and CDR2 is YFSETQ. The CDR3 coding sequence is TGCGCCAGCAGCTTGGAGGGCTCCTTCTCCTACGAGCAGTACTTC. Its translation: CASSLEGSFSYEQYF.

V is TRBV5-1 and J is TRBJ2-1, with TRBD2 as a possible D gene (5 bases). Germline CDR1 SGHRS, CDR2 YFSETQ. The CDR3 loop spans 17 amino acids. V shed 2 bases and J shed 2 bases, with 17 bases lying between them. The CDR3 DNA reads TGCGCCAGCAGCTTCCCTCACTTAGTCGGGACCTACAATGAGCAGTTCTTC. Translated: CASSFPHLVGTYNEQFF.

This clonotype was observed a handful of times. V and J are TRBV20-1 and TRBJ2-3; D possibly corresponds to TRBD2 (5 bases). The ends were cut back, 3 bases at V and 1 base at J, with 11 bases in the middle. Germline CDR1 reads DFQATT; CDR2 reads SNEGSKA (reference sequence). This CDR3 comprises 14 residues. The CDR3 sequence is CSASENSGTDTQYF. As DNA, the CDR3 is TGCAGTGCTAGTGAGAATAGCGGCACAGATACGCAGTATTTT.

The V call is TRBV6-5, the J call TRBJ2-5; D call uncertain. Germline V lookup: CDR1 MNHEY, CDR2 SVGAGI. V dropped 6 bases and J dropped 5 bases, with 16 bases sitting between them. This CDR3 is built from 14 residues. This chain's CDR3 is CASSLTKESETQYF. The CDR3 coding sequence is TGTGCCAGCAGCTTAACCAAGGAGAGCGAGACCCAGTACTTC.

This clonotype occurred a few times. A much larger clone differs from this one at a single base, so this may be a read error. CDR3 loop: CASSVEHTGELFF. DNA for the CDR3: TGTGCCAGCAGCGTAGAACACACCGGGGAGCTGTTTTTT. V is TRBV9 and J is TRBJ2-2; D gene uncertain. CDR1 and CDR2 (germline): SGDLS, YYNGEE. V shed 0 bases and J shed 3 bases, with 3 bases lying between them. The CDR3 consists of 13 residues.

V usage is TRBV27 and J usage is TRBJ2-5; possible D gene TRBD1, 5 bases. Germline-derived CDR1 and CDR2 are MNHEY and SMNVEV (reference sequence). The ends were cut back, 2 bases at V and 4 bases at J, with 14 bases in the middle. The CDR3 sequence is 15 residues long. CDR3 region: CASSLLSGIGETQYF. DNA of the CDR3: TGTGCCAGCAGTTTACTATCAGGGATCGGAGAGACCCAGTACTTC.

V usage is TRBV11-1 and J usage is TRBJ2-1; 9 positions match TRBD1. CDR1 is SGHAT, CDR2 FQDESV, per germline (reference sequence). Unmatched junction bases numbered 16, after V lost 2 bases and J lost 8 bases. The CDR3 consists of 18 residues. The CDR3 DNA reads TGTGCCAGCAGCTTATTTGGCCCCGGGACAGGGCTCGTCGATGAGCAGTTCTTC. Translating gives CASSLFGPGTGLVDEQFF.

The chain joins TRBV12-3 or TRBV12-4 to TRBJ2-5, with D possibly matching TRBD2 (6 bases). V shed 3 bases and J shed 1 base, with 21 bases lying between them. The CDR3 is 18 residues long. CDR3 DNA sequence: TGTGCCAGCAGTTTGAGCCGGCCCTTCGGGAGTTCCCAAGAGACCCAGTACTTC. This translates into CASSLSRPFGSSQETQYF.

This clonotype came up many times. The rearrangement links TRBV24-1 to TRBJ2-7; 7 bases align to TRBD1. Germline V lookup: CDR1 KGHDR, CDR2 SFDVKD. V lost 9 bases to trimming and J lost 0 bases; unmatched junction nucleotides: 4. CDR3 length: 13 residues. The CDR3 protein is CATHRDSSYEQYF. As DNA, the CDR3 is TGTGCCACCCACCGGGACAGCTCCTACGAGCAGTACTTC.